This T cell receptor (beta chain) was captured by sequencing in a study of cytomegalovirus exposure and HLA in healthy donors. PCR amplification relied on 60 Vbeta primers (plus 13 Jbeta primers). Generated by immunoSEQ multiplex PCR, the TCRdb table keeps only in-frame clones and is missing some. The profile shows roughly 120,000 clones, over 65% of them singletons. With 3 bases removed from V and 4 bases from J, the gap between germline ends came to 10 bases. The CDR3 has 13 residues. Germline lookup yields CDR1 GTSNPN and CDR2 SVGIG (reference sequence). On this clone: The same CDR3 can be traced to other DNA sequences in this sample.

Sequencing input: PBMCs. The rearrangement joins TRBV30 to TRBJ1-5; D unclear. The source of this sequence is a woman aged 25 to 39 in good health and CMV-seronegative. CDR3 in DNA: TGTGCCTGGAGCCCCCCGGGGAATCAGCCCCAGCATTTT. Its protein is CAWSPPGNQPQHF. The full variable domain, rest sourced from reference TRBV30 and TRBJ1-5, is SQTIHQWPATLVQPVGSPLSLECTVEGTSNPNLYWYRQAAGRGLQLLFYSVGIGQISSEVPQNLSASRPQDRQFILSSKKLLLSDSGFYLCAWSPPGNQPQHFGDGTRLSIL.